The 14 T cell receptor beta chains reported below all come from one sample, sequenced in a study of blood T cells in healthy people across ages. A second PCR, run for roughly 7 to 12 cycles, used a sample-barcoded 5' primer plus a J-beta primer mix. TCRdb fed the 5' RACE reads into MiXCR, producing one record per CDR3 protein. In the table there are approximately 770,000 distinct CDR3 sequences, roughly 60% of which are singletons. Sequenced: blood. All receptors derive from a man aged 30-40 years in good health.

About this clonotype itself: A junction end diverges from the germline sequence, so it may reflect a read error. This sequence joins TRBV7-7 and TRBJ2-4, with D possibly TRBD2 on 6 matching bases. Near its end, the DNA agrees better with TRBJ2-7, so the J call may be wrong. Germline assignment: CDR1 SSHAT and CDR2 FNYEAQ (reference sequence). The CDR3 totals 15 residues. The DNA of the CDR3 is TGTGCTAGCAGCTTAGGTAGGACGGGAGCCTACGAGCAGTACTTC. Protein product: CASSLGRTGAYEQYF.

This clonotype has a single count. The CDR3 sequence is CASSRATGQQNTEAFF. The CDR3 nucleotides read TGTGCCAGCAGTCGCGCGACGGGACAGCAAAACACTGAAGCTTTCTTT. The genes are TRBV4-2 and TRBJ1-1, with TRBD1 matching 7 bases. Germline assignment: CDR1 LGHNA and CDR2 YNFKEQ. The junction had 12 bases not matched to a gene; V was cut back by 6 bases and J by 2 bases. The CDR3 spans 16 residues.

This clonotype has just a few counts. CDR3 loop: CASSLVYRQGVHEQYF. The CDR3 region has the DNA TGCGCCAGCAGCTTGGTCTATCGACAGGGTGTACACGAGCAGTACTTC. J is TRBJ2-7 and V is TRBV5-1; the match to TRBD1 covers 7 bases. Germline V gives CDR1 SGHRS, CDR2 YFSETQ. The CDR3 is made up of 16 amino acids. J was trimmed by 5 bases and V by 0 bases; bases with no gene match: 11. The complete variable domain, with remaining parts taken from reference TRBV5-1 and TRBJ2-7, reads KAGVTQTPRYLIKTRGQQVTLSCSPISGHRSVSWYQQTPGQGLQFLFEYFSETQRNKGNFPGRFSGRQFSNSRSEMNVSTLELGDSALYLCASSLVYRQGVHEQYFGPGTRLTVT.

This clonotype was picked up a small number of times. This CDR3 is CASSFPDGTYEQYF. The DNA for the CDR3 is TGTGCCAGCAGCTTTCCGGACGGAACCTACGAGCAGTACTTC. This chain links TRBV7-9 with TRBJ2-7, with D hard to call. Germline V gene data show CDR1 as SEHNR and CDR2 as FQNEAQ (reference sequence). V lost 3 bases to trimming and J lost 2 bases, with 11 bases between them. This CDR3 has 14 amino acids. Together with reference TRBV7-9 and TRBJ2-7, the CDR3 gives the full variable domain: DTGVSQNPRHKITKRGQNVTFRCDPISEHNRLYWYRQTLGQGPEFLTYFQNEAQLEKSRLLSDRFSAERPKGSFSTLEIQRTEQGDSAMYLCASSFPDGTYEQYFGPGTRLTVT.

In nucleotides, the CDR3 is TGTGCCAGCTCACCACGGACCGAGAGCTATGGCTACACCTTC. This codes for CASSPRTESYGYTF. The V call is TRBV18, the J call TRBJ1-2; D is unclear. Germline loops: CDR1 KGHSH, CDR2 LQKENI. The ends were cut back, 1 base at V and 4 bases at J, with 10 bases in the middle. The CDR3 spans 14 residues.

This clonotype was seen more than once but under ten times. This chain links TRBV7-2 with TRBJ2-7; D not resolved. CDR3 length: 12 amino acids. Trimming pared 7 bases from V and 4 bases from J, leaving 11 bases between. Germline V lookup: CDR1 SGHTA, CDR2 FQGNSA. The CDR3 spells CASTLDQYEQYF. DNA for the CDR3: TGTGCCAGCACCCTAGACCAGTACGAGCAGTACTTC.

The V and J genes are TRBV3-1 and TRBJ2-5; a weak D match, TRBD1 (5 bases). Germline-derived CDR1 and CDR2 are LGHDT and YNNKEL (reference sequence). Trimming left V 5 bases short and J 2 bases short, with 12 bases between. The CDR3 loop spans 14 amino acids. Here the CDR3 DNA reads TGTGCCAGCAGCGGGGCTAAGATTCAAGAGACCCAGTACTTC. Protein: CASSGAKIQETQYF.

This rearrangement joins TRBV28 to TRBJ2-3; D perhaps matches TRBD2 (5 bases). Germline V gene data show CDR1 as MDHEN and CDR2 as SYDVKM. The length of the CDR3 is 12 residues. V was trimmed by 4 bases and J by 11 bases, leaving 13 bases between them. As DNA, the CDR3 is TGTGCCAGCAGTTACCTTTTGGCGGGGCAGTATTTT. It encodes CASSYLLAGQYF.

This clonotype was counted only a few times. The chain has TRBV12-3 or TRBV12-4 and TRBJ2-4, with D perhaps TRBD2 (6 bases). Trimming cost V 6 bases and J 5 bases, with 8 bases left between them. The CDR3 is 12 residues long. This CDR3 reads CASRGLENIQYF. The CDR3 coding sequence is TGTGCCAGCAGGGGACTCGAAAACATTCAGTACTTC.

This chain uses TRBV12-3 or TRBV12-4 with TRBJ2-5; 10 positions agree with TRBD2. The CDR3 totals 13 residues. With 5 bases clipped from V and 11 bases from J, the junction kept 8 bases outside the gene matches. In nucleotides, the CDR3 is TGTGCCAGCAGTCCAGCGGGGGGGGCTGAGCAGTACTTC. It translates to CASSPAGGAEQYF.

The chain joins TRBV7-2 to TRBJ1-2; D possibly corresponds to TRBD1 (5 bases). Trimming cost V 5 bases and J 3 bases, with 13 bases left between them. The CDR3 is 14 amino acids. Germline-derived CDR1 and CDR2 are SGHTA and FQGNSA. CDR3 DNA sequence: TGTGCCAGCAGCGCCAACCAGGGTTACTATGGCTACACCTTC. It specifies CASSANQGYYGYTF.

CDR3 DNA: TGTGCCAGCAGTTCCGGACAGCTTCCCTACGAGCAGTACTTC. This sequence encodes CASSSGQLPYEQYF. The J gene is TRBJ2-7, the V gene TRBV6-2 or TRBV6-3; D possibly corresponds to TRBD1 (6 bases). The CDR3 sequence is 14 residues long. Trimming removed 4 bases from V and 2 bases from J, with 12 bases in between. Germline V gene lookup returns CDR1 MNHEY and CDR2 SVGEGT.

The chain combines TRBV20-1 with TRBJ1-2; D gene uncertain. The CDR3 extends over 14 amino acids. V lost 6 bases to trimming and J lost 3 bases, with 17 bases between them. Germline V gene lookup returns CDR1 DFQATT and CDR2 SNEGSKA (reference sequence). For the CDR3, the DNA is TGCAGTGCCCCCCGGGCAGGCGGGGACTATGGCTACACCTTC. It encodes CSAPRAGGDYGYTF.

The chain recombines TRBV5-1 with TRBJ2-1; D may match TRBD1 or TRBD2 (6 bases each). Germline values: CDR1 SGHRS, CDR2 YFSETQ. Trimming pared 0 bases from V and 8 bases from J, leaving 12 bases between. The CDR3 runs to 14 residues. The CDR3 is CASSLGGAADEQFF. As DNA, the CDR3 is TGCGCCAGCAGCTTGGGGGGGGCGGCAGATGAGCAGTTCTTC.